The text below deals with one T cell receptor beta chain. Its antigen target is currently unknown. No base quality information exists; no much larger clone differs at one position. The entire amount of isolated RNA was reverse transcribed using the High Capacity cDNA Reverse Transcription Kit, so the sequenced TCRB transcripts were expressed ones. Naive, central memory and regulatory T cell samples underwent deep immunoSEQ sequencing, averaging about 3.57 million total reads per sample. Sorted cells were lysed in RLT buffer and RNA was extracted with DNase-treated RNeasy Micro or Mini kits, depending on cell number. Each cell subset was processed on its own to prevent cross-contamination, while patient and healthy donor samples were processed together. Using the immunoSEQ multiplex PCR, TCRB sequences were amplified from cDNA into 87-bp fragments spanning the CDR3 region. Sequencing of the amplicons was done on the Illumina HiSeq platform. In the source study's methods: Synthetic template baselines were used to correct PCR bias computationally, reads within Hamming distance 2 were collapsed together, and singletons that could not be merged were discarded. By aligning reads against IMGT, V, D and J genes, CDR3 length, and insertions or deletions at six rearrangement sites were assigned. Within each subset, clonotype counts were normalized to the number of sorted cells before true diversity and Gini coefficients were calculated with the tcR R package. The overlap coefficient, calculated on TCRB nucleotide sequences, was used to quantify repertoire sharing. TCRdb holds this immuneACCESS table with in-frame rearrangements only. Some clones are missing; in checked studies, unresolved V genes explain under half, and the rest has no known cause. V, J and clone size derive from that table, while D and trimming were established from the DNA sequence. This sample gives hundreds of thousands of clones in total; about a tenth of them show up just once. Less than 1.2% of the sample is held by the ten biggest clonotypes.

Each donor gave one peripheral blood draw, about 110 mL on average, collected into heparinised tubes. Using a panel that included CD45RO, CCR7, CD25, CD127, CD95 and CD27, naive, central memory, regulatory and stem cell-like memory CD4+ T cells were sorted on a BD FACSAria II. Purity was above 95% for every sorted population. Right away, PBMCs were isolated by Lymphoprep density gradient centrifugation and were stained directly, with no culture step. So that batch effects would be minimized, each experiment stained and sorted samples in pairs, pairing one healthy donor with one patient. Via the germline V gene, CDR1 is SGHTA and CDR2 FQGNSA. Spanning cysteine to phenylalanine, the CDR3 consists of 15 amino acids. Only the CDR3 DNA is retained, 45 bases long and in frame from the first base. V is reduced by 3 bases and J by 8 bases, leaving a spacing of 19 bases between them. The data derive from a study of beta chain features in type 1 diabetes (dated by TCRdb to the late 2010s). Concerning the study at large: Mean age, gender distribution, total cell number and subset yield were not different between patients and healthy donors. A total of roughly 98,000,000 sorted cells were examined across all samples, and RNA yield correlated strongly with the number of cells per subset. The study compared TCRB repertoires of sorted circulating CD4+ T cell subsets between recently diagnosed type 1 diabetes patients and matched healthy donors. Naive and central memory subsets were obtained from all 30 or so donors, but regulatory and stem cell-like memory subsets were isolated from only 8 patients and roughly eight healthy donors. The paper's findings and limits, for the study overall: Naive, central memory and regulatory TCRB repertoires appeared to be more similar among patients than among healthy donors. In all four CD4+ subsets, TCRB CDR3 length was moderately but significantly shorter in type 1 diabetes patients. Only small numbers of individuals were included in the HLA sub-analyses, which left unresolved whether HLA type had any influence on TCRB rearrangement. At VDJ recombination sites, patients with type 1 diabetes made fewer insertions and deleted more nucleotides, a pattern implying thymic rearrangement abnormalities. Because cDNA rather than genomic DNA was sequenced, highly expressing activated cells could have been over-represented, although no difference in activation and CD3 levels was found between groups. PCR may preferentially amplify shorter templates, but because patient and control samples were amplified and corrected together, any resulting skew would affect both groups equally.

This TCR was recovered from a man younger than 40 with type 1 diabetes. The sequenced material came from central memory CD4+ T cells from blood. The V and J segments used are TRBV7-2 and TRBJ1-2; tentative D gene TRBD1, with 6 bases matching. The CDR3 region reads CASSFTLMGGQGYTF. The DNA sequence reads TGTGCCAGCAGCTTCACCTTAATGGGGGGCCAAGGCTACACCTTC.